This TCR beta chain was profiled in a study of radiation and T cells in renal cell carcinoma. Germline V gene lookup returns CDR1 SGHKS and CDR2 YYEKEE (reference sequence). Trimming stripped 4 bases from V and 5 bases from J, with 21 bases between. The CDR3 covers 16 residues. Time point in this sample: blood 4 weeks post-SBRT, at nephrectomy. The treatment was: 15 Gy SBRT to primary tumor, nephrectomy 4 weeks later. Blood was sampled at baseline, 2 weeks and 4 weeks after SBRT. The tumor was a clear cell renal cell carcinoma. Generated by immunoSEQ multiplex PCR, the TCRdb table keeps only in-frame clones and is missing some. The table has some 100,000 clones, 75% to 85% seen once.

V and J are TRBV5-5 and TRBJ1-2, with a possible D match to TRBD1 (6 bases). The sample here was blood, taken from a patient whose treatment included radiotherapy and nephrectomy. The source of this sequence is a man between 60 and 70 years old with renal cell carcinoma. The CDR3 DNA sequence: TGTGCCAGCAGCCCATTAGACCTGACAGGCTCTTATGGCTACACCTTC. As protein: CASSPLDLTGSYGYTF.